This TCR beta chain was recovered during a study of T-cell reconstitution after alpha-beta-depleted transplantation in children (dated by TCRdb to the mid-2010s). Background for the entire study: T-cell immune reconstitution after TCRalphabeta/CD19-depleted allogeneic hematopoietic cell transplantation in children was quantitatively tracked in the study by means of TCR repertoire profiling.

General study outcomes and caveats: In some patients, the high TCRbeta diversity seen at day 60 was put down to recipient T cells and intrathymic progenitors that had survived conditioning. The apparently early alphabetaT-cell count recovery about two months after transplant was reportedly dependent on only several hundred rapidly expanded clones derived from non-depleted graft cells. Over the following months the frequencies of hyperexpanded clones went down, and after one year T-cell counts and TCRbeta diversity were mostly credited to newly produced T cells.

The method behind the library was PCR. Instrument used: Illumina HiSeq 2500. TCR libraries were prepared with molecular barcoding, using unique molecular identifiers to normalize TCRbeta repertoire quantification. TCRdb took the public reads, trimmed them with fastp at Q25, ran MiXCR for clone calling and kept in-frame beta chains. Every CDR3 protein is listed once, alongside the most common genes and DNA of its rows. The sample has around 600,000 distinct CDR3 sequences on record, 23% of them singletons. Jointly, the top ten make up around 14% of the sample. The sample's treatment or condition label, in plain terms: allogeneic hematopoietic cell transplantation with graft depleted of TCRalphabeta T cells and CD19 B cells. The transplant recipients were children given TCRalphabeta/CD19-depleted allogeneic hematopoietic cell grafts. On this clonotype: It lacks a known antigen. Per-base quality was not reported, and no clone a single base away is much larger than it.

The sequencing used PBMCs, mostly from graft donor cells, collected 360 days after TCRalphabeta/CD19-depleted stem cell transplant. The sequence came from a boy younger than two who had a stem cell transplant for acute myeloid leukemia, so the T cells may come from the graft donor.

The nucleotides read TGTGCCAGCAGCCGGGACAGGGCGAGCGGGGAGCTGTTTTTT. Translated, it gives CASSRDRASGELFF. The chain is assembled from TRBV7-9 and TRBJ2-2, and 9 junctional nucleotides match TRBD1. For CDR1 and CDR2, the germline V gene (reference sequence) lists SEHNR and FQNEAQ. V has 5 bases trimmed and J has 7 bases trimmed; junction bases matching no gene number 5. Reading from cysteine to phenylalanine, the CDR3 counts 14 amino acids. The retained sequence is limited to the CDR3, 42 bases, with the frame set at the first base.